These T cell receptor beta chains were read from a single sample in a study of blood T cell repertoires in COVID-19. TCRdb's table, derived via immunoSEQ multiplex PCR, lists solely in-frame clones and lacks some. The sample has 300,000 to 450,000 clones, more than 75% seen once. Sequencing was performed on PBMCs or T cells enriched from blood (not recorded which). Every receptor here comes from a woman younger than 35 who had recovered from COVID-19. Both conserved end residues are part of each CDR3. A D gene is named only where the DNA matches it firmly. Rows give clone size only sometimes, using once, few, many, or a class for an expanded clone.

j_gene,d_gene,abundance,v_gene,CDR3nt,CDR3aa
TRBJ2-5,TRBD1,.,TRBV24-1,TGTGCCACCAGTGATAAAGGACAGGGTAAACAAGAGACCCAGTACTTC,CATSDKGQGKQETQYF
TRBJ1-1,.,.,TRBV30,TGTGCCTGCCCAAACAGGGTCGTGAACACTGAAGCTTTCTTT,CACPNRVVNTEAFF
TRBJ2-2,.,.,TRBV5-4,TGTGCCAGCAGCTGGCCCGGGGGGAACACCGGGGAGCTGTTTTTT,CASSWPGGNTGELFF
TRBJ2-5,TRBD2,.,TRBV3-1/TRBV3-2,TGTGCCAGCAGCCCACGTAGCGGGGGGTTTCAAGAGACCCAGTACTTC,CASSPRSGGFQETQYF
TRBJ2-5,.,.,TRBV6-2/TRBV6-3,TGTGCCAGCAGTTCCCCCCCCGGGGGCCAAGAGACCCAGTACTTC,CASSSPPGGQETQYF
TRBJ1-2,TRBD1,.,TRBV5-4,TGTGCCAGCAGCTTGCCCGAGGGGGCGCGGGGCTACACCTTC,CASSLPEGARGYTF
TRBJ2-4,TRBD1,.,TRBV12-3/TRBV12-4,TGTGCCAGCAGCCGCCCACCGGGACAGTCGTACTTC,CASSRPPGQSYF
TRBJ1-1,.,.,TRBV6-5,TGTGCCAGCAGTTACCTAGGGCAGGGAAGCACTGAAGCTTTCTTT,CASSYLGQGSTEAFF
TRBJ2-5,.,.,TRBV4-2,TGTGCCAGCAGCTATAGGGACACAGCCCAAGAGACCCAGTACTTC,CASSYRDTAQETQYF
TRBJ2-1,TRBD1,.,TRBV7-3,TGTGCCAGCAGCGCAGGACAGGGGAATTCCTACAATGAGCAGTTCTTC,CASSAGQGNSYNEQFF
TRBJ2-2,.,.,TRBV24-1,TGTGCCACCAGTTGGGGGCACACCGGGGAGCTGTTTTTT,CATSWGHTGELFF
TRBJ1-1,.,few,TRBV6-5,TGTGCCAGCAATAGAGGGATGAACACTGAAGCTTTCTTT,CASNRGMNTEAFF
TRBJ1-1,TRBD1,.,TRBV4-3,TGCGCCAGCAGCCAAGGAGGGACAGGCGGATCTGAAGCTTTCTTT,CASSQGGTGGSEAFF
TRBJ1-3,TRBD1,.,TRBV5-5,TGTGCCAGCAGCTTCAGGGGGGCTGGAAACACCATATATTTT,CASSFRGAGNTIYF
TRBJ2-3,TRBD1,.,TRBV25-1,TGTGCCAGCAGTGAAGGAGGACAGGGGGCGGCAGATACGCAGTATTTT,CASSEGGQGAADTQYF
TRBJ2-7,TRBD1,once,TRBV19,TGTGCCAGTAGTGTCGGGGCACAGGGGCTCGAGCAGTACTTC,CASSVGAQGLEQYF
TRBJ1-2,TRBD1,.,TRBV28,TGTGCCAGCAGGCGCCCGGGACAGGGTTTAGGAGGCTACACCTTC,CASRRPGQGLGGYTF
TRBJ2-5,TRBD2,.,TRBV10-3,TGTGCCATCGCGGAGGCGGGGGGGCCGGGGGAGACCCAGTACTTC,CAIAEAGGPGETQYF
TRBJ2-5,TRBD1,.,TRBV11-1,TGTGCCAGCCAACCAGGACAGGGCTTCCGAGAGACCCAGTACTTC,CASQPGQGFRETQYF
TRBJ2-3,.,.,TRBV3-1/TRBV3-2,TGTGCCAGCAGCCTTGTCGGGACAGATACGCAGTATTTT,CASSLVGTDTQYF
TRBJ1-5,TRBD1,.,TRBV29-1,TGCAGCGTTGTCGGGACAGGGGATTCTCAGCCCCAGCATTTT,CSVVGTGDSQPQHF
TRBJ1-6,.,.,TRBV5-1,TGCGCCAGCAGCTTGGCCTGGGGGGGCAGTTCACCCCTCCACTTT,CASSLAWGGSSPLHF
TRBJ1-3,TRBD1,once,TRBV7-9,TGTGCCAGCAGCCCACAGGGGAACGGAAACACCATATATTTT,CASSPQGNGNTIYF
TRBJ1-1,.,.,TRBV12-5,TGTGCTAGTGGTTTGGCCGAGGGAGAGGCCACTGAAGCTTTCTTT,CASGLAEGEATEAFF
TRBJ2-5,TRBD2,once,TRBV11-2,TGTGCCAGCAGCCCCTGGGACTGGCGGGGGGGCGGAATGGAAGAGACCCAGTACTTC,CASSPWDWRGGGMEETQYF
TRBJ1-2,.,.,TRBV6-5,TGTGCCAGCAGTCACAGACAGGACAACTATGGCTACACCTTC,CASSHRQDNYGYTF
TRBJ2-5,.,.,TRBV10-1,TGCGCCAGCAGTGAGTCGCACTTACGGGGAGGAGAGACCCAGTACTTC,CASSESHLRGGETQYF
TRBJ1-4,TRBD1,.,TRBV6-5,TGTGCCAGCAGAACCGGGACAGGGGGTGAAAAACTGTTTTTT,CASRTGTGGEKLFF
TRBJ1-5,.,.,TRBV30,TGTGCCTGGAGTTTAGGGATCGAGGGTCAGCCCCAGCATTTT,CAWSLGIEGQPQHF